Listed here are 10 T cell receptor beta chains from one sample, sequenced in a study of shared clonotypes between healthy human individuals. Measured with immunoSEQ multiplex PCR; TCRdb has only the in-frame clones, and not every one. The sample contains approximately 2.1 million clones, over 85% of which appear only once. Sequenced material: naive CD4+ T cells from PBMCs. Subset reported: CD45RA+ positively selected. Receptor source: a man aged 18-30 years in good health. Some clones in this sample may be carry-over from other donors' samples.

This clone occurred a few times. The V gene is TRBV30, the J gene TRBJ1-1, with unresolved D. Looked up from germline, CDR1 is GTSNPN and CDR2 is SVGIG (reference sequence). The germline V and J ends were trimmed by 0 bases and 8 bases, with 16 bases remaining between them. The CDR3 is made up of 14 amino acids. CDR3 sequence: CAWSVKDGRREAFF. The CDR3 DNA sequence: TGTGCCTGGAGTGTGAAGGACGGACGCCGGGAAGCTTTCTTT. The variable domain in full, completed from reference TRBV30 and TRBJ1-1, reads SQTIHQWPATLVQPVGSPLSLECTVEGTSNPNLYWYRQAAGRGLQLLFYSVGIGQISSEVPQNLSASRPQDRQFILSSKKLLLSDSGFYLCAWSVKDGRREAFFGQGTRLTVV.

The J gene is TRBJ2-1, the V gene TRBV11-3, with 8 bases matching TRBD2. After removal of 1 base from V and 7 bases from J, the junction contained 6 bases not matched to a gene. The V gene's germline CDR1 is SGHNT and CDR2 YENEEA. The CDR3 has 15 residues. DNA for the CDR3: TGTGCCAGCAGCTTAGCGGGACTAGGGAATAATGAGCAGTTCTTC. This encodes CASSLAGLGNNEQFF.

The rearrangement joins TRBV9 to TRBJ2-1; no clear D gene. This CDR3 is built from 13 residues. Germline loops: CDR1 SGDLS, CDR2 YYNGEE. The germline V and J ends were trimmed by 4 bases and 0 bases, with 5 bases remaining between them. This CDR3 reads CASSQLSYNEQFF. CDR3 DNA sequence: TGTGCCAGCAGCCAACTCTCCTACAATGAGCAGTTCTTC.

The J gene is TRBJ2-7, the V gene TRBV5-1, with D tentatively TRBD1 (5 bases). In germline, CDR1 is SGHRS, CDR2 YFSETQ. V lost 0 bases, J lost 3 bases, and 10 bases lay in between. This CDR3 spans 14 amino acids. The CDR3 protein is CASSLGDSVYEQYF. CDR3 nucleotides: TGCGCCAGCAGCTTGGGCGACAGCGTCTACGAGCAGTACTTC.

As for this clone: The junction departs from the called germline gene at one end, perhaps through a read error. The V gene is TRBV19, the J gene TRBJ1-4; D is uncertain. CDR3 length equals 13 residues. Germline lookup yields CDR1 LNHDA and CDR2 SQIVND (reference sequence). The CDR3 is CASEDRANQKLFF. The CDR3, as DNA: TGTGCCAGTGAGGACCGTGCTAATCAAAAACTGTTTTTT.

This clone was detected once. The rearrangement joins TRBV7-2 to TRBJ1-2; perhaps TRBD1 as D (5 bases). With 3 bases removed from V and 4 bases from J, the gap between germline ends came to 12 bases. The CDR3 extends over 14 amino acids. CDR1 is SGHTA and CDR2 is FQGNSA in the germline V gene. The CDR3 is CASSFPGPFYGYTF. DNA of the CDR3: TGTGCCAGCAGCTTCCCAGGGCCCTTCTATGGCTACACCTTC.

The rearrangement links TRBV9 to TRBJ1-1; D is unclear. This CDR3 comprises 14 residues. CDR1 SGDLS and CDR2 YYNGEE come from the germline V gene. Trimming pared 0 bases from V and 6 bases from J, leaving 12 bases between. The CDR3 DNA follows: TGTGCCAGCAGCGTAGTGGATGATAACGCTGAAGCTTTCTTT. It codes for CASSVVDDNAEAFF.

V usage is TRBV30 and J usage is TRBJ2-3; 12 bases match TRBD2. The germline gives CDR1 GTSNPN, CDR2 SVGIG (reference sequence). The CDR3 has 17 amino acids. V was clipped by 0 bases and J by 3 bases; unmatched bases: 7. The CDR3 spells CAWSVGLAGGPTDTQYF. CDR3 nucleotides: TGTGCCTGGAGTGTCGGGCTAGCGGGAGGGCCGACAGATACGCAGTATTTT. Based on the CDR3 plus reference TRBV30 and TRBJ2-3, the full variable domain is SQTIHQWPATLVQPVGSPLSLECTVEGTSNPNLYWYRQAAGRGLQLLFYSVGIGQISSEVPQNLSASRPQDRQFILSSKKLLLSDSGFYLCAWSVGLAGGPTDTQYFGPGTRLTVL.

The V call is TRBV27, the J call TRBJ2-1, with D possibly TRBD1 on 6 matching bases. The CDR3 sequence is 15 residues long. Germline lookup yields CDR1 MNHEY and CDR2 SMNVEV (reference sequence). V was pared by 4 bases and J by 2 bases, with 12 bases between. For the CDR3, the DNA is TGTGCCAGCAGTTGGGGCCAGGGGCCCTACAATGAGCAGTTCTTC. As protein: CASSWGQGPYNEQFF.

V usage is TRBV6-5 and J usage is TRBJ1-3, with D hard to call. Germline V gene data show CDR1 as MNHEY and CDR2 as SVGAGI. Deletions cut 8 bases from V and 5 bases from J, with 7 bases between. The CDR3 sequence is 11 residues long. The CDR3 DNA is TGTGCCAGCGCAAGCCGAAACACCATATATTTT. Its protein product is CASASRNTIYF.